One sample yielded the 17 T cell receptor beta chains listed below, sequenced in a study of cytomegalovirus exposure and HLA in healthy donors. It was with 60 Vbeta and 13 Jbeta primers that the PCR ran. Method: immunoSEQ multiplex PCR; TCRdb's copy keeps in-frame clones and lacks some. The sample has 130,000 to 150,000 clones, just under 80% seen once. Sequenced material: PBMCs. The receptors derive from a man aged 25-45 years in good health and CMV-seronegative.

The rearrangement links TRBV5-1 to TRBJ2-7; 9 bases agree with TRBD2. Trimming took 3 bases from V and 0 from J; bases not matched to a gene: 4. Germline CDR1 SGHRS, CDR2 YFSETQ. The CDR3 loop spans 15 amino acids. The CDR3 nucleotides are TGCGCCAGCAGCTATAGCGGGGGCGTCTCCTACGAGCAGTACTTC. Translation: CASSYSGGVSYEQYF.

The chain has TRBV6-5 and TRBJ2-5; no firm D call. Trimming removed 2 bases from V and 5 bases from J, with 12 bases in between. The germline gives CDR1 MNHEY, CDR2 SVGAGI. The CDR3 consists of 14 residues. The CDR3 coding sequence is TGTGCCAGCAGTTACGGCCAGCGACGTGAGACCCAGTACTTC. It yields the protein CASSYGQRRETQYF.

The CDR3 region is CASSPSWGTPGNTIYF. The CDR3, as DNA: TGTGCCAGCAGCCCTAGTTGGGGGACACCTGGAAACACCATATATTTT. The chain uses TRBV7-6 and TRBJ1-3, with D possibly being TRBD1 (6 bases). The V end lost 5 bases, the J end lost 2 bases, and 16 bases lay between the germline ends. CDR1 is SGHVS and CDR2 is FNYEAQ in the germline V gene. The CDR3 is 16 amino acids. Using reference TRBV7-6 and TRBJ1-3 for the parts outside the CDR3, the full variable domain is GAGVSQSPRYKVTKRGQDVALRCDPISGHVSLYWYRQALGQGPEFLTYFNYEAQQDKSGLPNDRFSAERPEGSISTLTIQRTEQRDSAMYRCASSPSWGTPGNTIYFGEGSWLTVV.

This chain uses TRBV30 with TRBJ1-5; possible D gene TRBD1, 5 bases. CDR3 size: 15 residues. Germline V CDR1 and CDR2: GTSNPN, SVGIG (reference sequence). V was clipped by 7 bases and J by 4 bases, with 20 bases between them. The CDR3 region is CAYSAGQTLNQPQHF. The CDR3 nucleotides read TGTGCCTATTCAGCGGGGCAGACGCTGAATCAGCCCCAGCATTTT.

This clone was detected only once. The V gene is TRBV28, the J gene TRBJ1-2; D remains ambiguous. V dropped 6 bases and J dropped 5 bases, with 16 bases sitting between them. CDR3 length: 14 amino acids. CDR1 is MDHEN, CDR2 SYDVKM, per germline. This CDR3 is CASSFPGGGYGYTF. CDR3 coding DNA: TGTGCCAGCAGCTTCCCGGGAGGAGGGTATGGCTACACCTTC.

This chain uses TRBV5-4 with TRBJ2-6; D is ambiguous. V was trimmed by 0 bases and J by 0 bases, leaving 10 bases between them. In germline, CDR1 is SGHNT, CDR2 YYREEE (reference sequence). The CDR3 sequence is 17 residues long. The CDR3 sequence: CASSLVPESSGANVLTF. Written as DNA, the CDR3 is TGTGCCAGCAGCTTGGTTCCAGAAAGCTCTGGGGCCAACGTCCTGACTTTC.

This clone appeared a single time. The chain employs TRBV5-1 and TRBJ2-3, with TRBD2 matching over 9 bases. This CDR3 is built from 16 residues. Germline V gives CDR1 SGHRS, CDR2 YFSETQ. V dropped 4 bases and J dropped 2; count of bases not matched to a gene: 8. DNA for the CDR3: TGCGCCAGCAGCCAAGTTAGCGGGGGAATCACAGATACGCAGTATTTT. This gives the protein CASSQVSGGITDTQYF.

The V gene is TRBV6-1, the J gene TRBJ2-3; 10 bases align to TRBD1. This CDR3 is 14 amino acids long. Germline CDR1 MNHNS, CDR2 SASEGT. CDR3: CSGGTGESTDTQYF. CDR3 nucleotide sequence: TGTTCAGGGGGGACAGGGGAAAGCACAGATACGCAGTATTTT.

The V and J genes are TRBV14 and TRBJ1-4; unclear D gene. Trimming stripped 1 base from V and 5 bases from J, with 14 bases between. Germline values: CDR1 SGHDN, CDR2 FVKESK. CDR3 size: 16 residues. CDR3 region: CASSQGTTAKNEKLFF. In DNA, the CDR3 is TGTGCCAGCAGCCAAGGAACAACAGCAAAAAATGAAAAACTGTTTTTT.

The V gene is TRBV7-9, the J gene TRBJ2-2; 8 bases agree with TRBD2. Germline CDR1 SEHNR, CDR2 FQNEAQ (reference sequence). This CDR3 spans 15 amino acids. The ends lost 6 bases at V and 4 bases at J; junction bases unmatched: 7. The DNA for the CDR3 is TGTGCCAGCAGTGATGGCGGGAGGATCACCGGGGAGCTGTTTTTT. Encoded protein: CASSDGGRITGELFF. Full variable domain (remainder filled in from reference TRBV7-9 and TRBJ2-2): DTGVSQNPRHKITKRGQNVTFRCDPISEHNRLYWYRQTLGQGPEFLTYFQNEAQLEKSRLLSDRFSAERPKGSFSTLEIQRTEQGDSAMYLCASSDGGRITGELFFGEGSRLTVL.

CDR3 sequence: CASSGVGQGIDEQFF. The CDR3 nucleotides are TGCGCCAGCAGCGGTGTCGGACAGGGGATCGATGAGCAGTTCTTC. This chain uses TRBV5-1 with TRBJ2-1, with 9 bases matching TRBD1. V shed 4 bases, J shed 8 bases, and the junction held 10 bases outside the gene matches. CDR1 is SGHRS and CDR2 is YFSETQ in the germline V gene. CDR3 size: 15 residues.

This clone was detected a few times. The J gene is TRBJ2-7, the V gene TRBV10-2, with D possibly TRBD2 on 5 matching bases. Trimming took 6 bases from V and 4 from J, leaving 13 bases between them. CDR1 is WSHSY and CDR2 is SAAADI in the germline V gene. CDR3 size: 13 residues. The CDR3 DNA reads TGCGCCAGCAGCGACGGGGTCGGTTACGAGCAGTACTTC. Protein: CASSDGVGYEQYF.

The chain combines TRBV5-1 with TRBJ2-1, with 9 bases that match TRBD1. The CDR3 covers 15 residues. The V gene's germline CDR1 is SGHRS and CDR2 YFSETQ. After removal of 4 bases from V and 4 bases from J, the junction contained 6 bases not matched to a gene. Here the CDR3 reads CASSDGTGLYNEQFF. CDR3 DNA sequence: TGCGCCAGCAGCGACGGGACAGGGCTTTACAATGAGCAGTTCTTC.

The gene calls are TRBV5-1 and TRBJ2-3; tentatively, D is TRBD2 (6 bases). The CDR3 has 16 residues. Trimming left V 3 bases short and J 3 bases short, with 17 bases between. The germline V gene encodes CDR1 SGHRS and CDR2 YFSETQ. In DNA, the CDR3 is TGCGCCAGCAGCTCACAACTAGCATTGCGTACAGATACGCAGTATTTT. It yields the protein CASSSQLALRTDTQYF.

The chain joins TRBV2 to TRBJ1-5, with no clear D. Germline V CDR1 and CDR2: SNHLY, FYNNEI. Trimming shortened V by 3 bases and J by 2 bases, and 8 bases separated the two germline ends. This CDR3 comprises 14 residues. The CDR3 is CASSETEGNQPQHF. CDR3 nucleotide sequence: TGTGCCAGCAGTGAGACTGAGGGCAATCAGCCCCAGCATTTT.

V gene TRBV30 combines with J gene TRBJ2-2; TRBD1 agrees at 8 bases. The CDR3 length is 14 residues. Losses at the gene ends were 2 bases for V and 7 bases for J; bases not matched to a gene: 6. The germline CDR1 and CDR2 sequences are GTSNPN and SVGIG (reference sequence). In DNA, the CDR3 is TGTGCCTGGAGTCAGGGGGCGCGAGTCGGGGAGCTGTTTTTT. It specifies CAWSQGARVGELFF.

The CDR3 loop reads CASSVRPGTGGQPQHF. CDR3 in DNA: TGTGCCAGCAGTGTCCGGCCCGGGACAGGGGGTCAGCCCCAGCATTTT. The V gene is TRBV6-6, the J gene TRBJ1-5; TRBD1 aligns across 11 bases. J was trimmed by 6 bases and V by 5 bases; bases with no gene match: 9. This CDR3 has 16 residues. CDR1 MNHNY and CDR2 SVGAGI come from the germline V gene (reference sequence).